The present TCR beta chain was sequenced within a study of identical twins (dated by TCRdb to between 2015 and 2016). Regarding the study in general: To test whether fetal clonotypes persist, this study deep-sequenced TCR alpha and beta repertoires from monozygotic twins, from unrelated adults of various ages, and from cord blood. To rule out contamination, replicate twin experiments were performed at different times with different library preparation protocols.

Results and caveats for the whole study, not just this receptor: Zero-insertion analyses could be partly confounded by invariant T cells such as MAIT and iNKT, though diverse VJ usage argued against such confounding for most clonotypes. In monozygotic twins, recombination models systematically underestimated out-of-frame TCR alpha sharing, but the models matched the sharing seen between unrelated individuals. Because the same donors could not be followed over many years, the conclusions relied on cross-sectional statistical analysis. Fewer insertions were carried by abundant cord blood beta clonotypes; a weaker similar trend was observed in young adult naive repertoires, while no such trend was observed in memory repertoires. Excess twin sharing in beta out-of-frame sequences was weaker because fewer shared sequences lowered the signal-to-noise ratio. Compared with coincidental sharing between unrelated individuals, an excess of low generation-probability sequences was observed among out-of-frame TCR alpha sequences shared between twins.

Regarding this clonotype: There is no known antigen for this receptor. No much larger clone is present one base from it, and per-base qualities are unavailable.

Only healthy Caucasian donors were included. The twin cohort consisted of three pairs of female monozygotic twins, all aged 18 to 29 years. CD4+ and CD8+ T cell populations were isolated with positive isolation kits from Invitrogen. Library generation was performed with 5' RACE. These reads were obtained on an Illumina HiSeq 2000. A universal primer binding site was added through template switching, and the final cDNA carried a unique molecular identifier so that TCR cDNA molecules could be counted accurately. Specific primers in the conserved constant-segment region were used to synthesize first-strand cDNA for the TCR alpha and beta chains. To control for contamination, every cDNA library carried two barcodes: a SMART-Mk sample barcode plus Illumina barcodes. TruSeq adapter sequences and Illumina sample barcodes were added in two successive PCR steps. TCR alpha and beta cDNA libraries were sequenced on the Illumina HiSeq platform with custom primers. The original pipeline was this. Unique molecular identifiers were extracted from raw reads with MiGEC, and CDR3 positions were determined with MiXCR. For each individual, recombination models were inferred using an EM algorithm with the repgenHMM and IGoR tools. Shared clonotype analysis was performed with the tcR package in R, normalizing sharing by the product of cloneset sizes. To study raw recombination free of thymic and clonal selection effects, out-of-frame nonproductive sequences were analyzed. In TCRdb, the public reads were trimmed at Q25 with fastp and aligned with MiXCR, with productive beta chains retained. Each CDR3 protein appears once, grouped with its most common genes and DNA. The V and J calls were determined by TCRdb, not by the authors. The sample contains just over 450,000 distinct CDR3 sequences, 12% to 15% of them found a single time. Of the sample, around 0.48% is held by the ten largest clones.

The germline V gene (reference sequence) specifies LNHNV as CDR1 and YYDKDF as CDR2. The CDR3 runs 16 amino acids, cysteine and phenylalanine included. The entry retains the CDR3 DNA only, 48 bases that are in frame from base 1. Trimming leaves V shorter by 0 bases and J shorter by 2 bases, with the junction holding 6 bases beyond the gene matches. The sample was also reused in another study, on yellow fever vaccine responses in identical twins. As the second publication notes: The authors reported that the T cell response to vaccination in identical twins appeared partly convergent and partly personalized. In the study, vaccine-responding T cell clones were precisely tracked in identical twins.

The sequence is built from TRBV15 and TRBJ1-1; 7 junctional bases match TRBD1. This TCR came from a woman between 18 and 29 years old in good health. The source material was CD4+ T cells sorted from blood. This receptor has the CDR3 CATSRERAGGNTEAFF. The bases read TGTGCCACCAGCAGAGAACGGGCAGGGGGAAACACTGAAGCTTTCTTT.